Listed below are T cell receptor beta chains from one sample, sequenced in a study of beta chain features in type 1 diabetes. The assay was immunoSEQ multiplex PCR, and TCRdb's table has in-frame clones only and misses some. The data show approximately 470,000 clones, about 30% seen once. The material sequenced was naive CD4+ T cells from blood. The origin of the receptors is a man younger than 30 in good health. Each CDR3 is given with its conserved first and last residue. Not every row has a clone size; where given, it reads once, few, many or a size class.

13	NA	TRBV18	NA	CASSPDRVYEQYF
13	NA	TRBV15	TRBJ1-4	CATLRGANEKLFF
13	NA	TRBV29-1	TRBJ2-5	CSVDRGIGETQYF
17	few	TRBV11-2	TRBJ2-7	CASSLALAGGLAYEQYF
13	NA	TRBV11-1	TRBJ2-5	CASSTTRWTTQYF
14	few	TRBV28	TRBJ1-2	CASSSPGTGYGYTF
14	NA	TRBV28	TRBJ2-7	CASSLGTLYYEQYF
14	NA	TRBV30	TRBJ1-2	CAWGVPQGKDGYTF
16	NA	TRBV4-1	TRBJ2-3	CASSLPGLAGADTQYF
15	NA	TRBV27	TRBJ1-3	CASSLGGYSGNTIYF
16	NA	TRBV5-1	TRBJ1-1	CASSFAEASGSSEAFF
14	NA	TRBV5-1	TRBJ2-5	CASSLGPAQETQYF
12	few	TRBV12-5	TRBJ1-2	CASGLVAGGYTF
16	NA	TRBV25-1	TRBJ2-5	CASSEQGQGSLETQYF
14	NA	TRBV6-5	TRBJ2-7	CASSYNRETYEQYF
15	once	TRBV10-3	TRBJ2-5	CAISDSGTRQETQYF
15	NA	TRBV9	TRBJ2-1	CASSVAGGIYNEQFF